Sequencing of this TCR beta chain was carried out in a study of T cell changes during pregnancy in multiple sclerosis. CDR1 and CDR2 (germline): GTSNPN, SVGIG (reference sequence). The CDR3 has 14 residues. V lost 5 bases, J lost 0 bases, and 4 bases stayed unmatched. Some clones are missing from TCRdb's copy, which holds only in-frame ones; the method was immunoSEQ multiplex PCR. The sample has over 45,000 clones; under 95% are singletons. The rearrangement joins TRBV30 to TRBJ2-3; TRBD2 matches 8 bases. This TCR was recovered from a female donor with multiple sclerosis, enrolled in a pregnancy study. The sequences come from CD4+ T cells from peripheral blood mononuclear cells, collected in the second trimester of pregnancy. CDR3 sequence (DNA): TGTGCCTGGCGGGTAGCGGGGAGCACAGATACGCAGTATTTT. It yields the protein CAWRVAGSTDTQYF.